This entry concerns a single T cell receptor beta chain. Its antigen remains unidentified. The sample holds other DNA sequences that translate to the same CDR3. V shed 0 bases and J shed 2 bases, with 7 bases lying between them. Germline V lookup: CDR1 GTSNPN, CDR2 SVGIG (reference sequence). This CDR3 is built from 13 residues. This record comes from a study of beta chain features in type 1 diabetes. Study-level findings and limits: Reduced insertions and increased deletions marked VDJ junctions in type 1 diabetes patients.

The authors took one heparinised blood draw, averaging about 110 mL, from each donor. TCRB transcripts that were expressed got sequenced, as all of the isolated RNA had been reverse transcribed. Clones were sequenced by immunoSEQ multiplex PCR, and TCRdb holds only the in-frame ones, with some missing. The sample has approximately 470,000 clones; 30% are singletons. The sequence was obtained from a man aged 18 to 29 in good health. This chain links TRBV30 with TRBJ1-2; D not certain. The sequenced sample consisted of naive CD4+ T cells from blood. CDR3 sequence (DNA): TGTGCCTGGAGTGTCAACAGAAACTATGGCTACACCTTC. It codes for CAWSVNRNYGYTF.